This TCR beta chain is from a study of blood T cells in healthy people across ages. Study results and caveats: Naive T cell percentage showed a strong correlation with TCR beta diversity. Fewer expanded clones and more diversity marked long-lived versus aged donors.

As regards this clonotype: Antigen unknown.

Primed by a sample-barcoded 5' primer and a J-beta primer mix, a second PCR proceeded for 7 to 11 cycles. Per sample, CDR3-containing paired-end reads numbered at least 2.5 million. Using its own MiXCR run on the 5' RACE reads, TCRdb lists one record per CDR3 protein. The repertoire includes approximately 1,000,000 distinct CDR3 sequences, around two fifths of them detected once, and roughly 13% sits in the top ten. Germline values: CDR1 SEHNR, CDR2 FQNEAQ (reference sequence). The CDR3 is made up of 17 amino acids. The germline V and J ends were trimmed by 5 bases and 0 bases, with 18 bases remaining between them.

The clonotype comes from a man between 18 and 29 years old in good health. The chain recombines TRBV7-9 with TRBJ2-3; unclear D gene. Specimen: blood. The CDR3 is CASSPRGRLASTDTQYF. CDR3 sequence (DNA): TGTGCCAGCAGCCCCCGAGGCCGTTTGGCTAGCACAGATACGCAGTATTTT.